The source of this TCR beta chain is a study of T cell repertoires in cytomegalovirus infection. About the research overall: In the study, CMV epitopes included recently identified HLA-C-restricted and well-studied HLA-B-restricted ones. Public TCR beta signatures provided an indication of both CMV infection and a matching HLA type.

The CDR3 is made up of 15 amino acids. In germline, CDR1 is SGHVS, CDR2 FNYEAQ. With 5 bases removed from V and 1 base from J, the gap between germline ends came to 12 bases. In TCRdb, the reads were re-called with MiXCR into one record per CDR3 protein. In the table there are about 110,000 distinct CDR3 sequences, 42% of which are singletons. With regard to this clonotype: Its antigen is unidentified.

Study observations and caveats: Based on cumulative public TCR beta family frequency, carriers of CMV plus the relevant HLA were identified.

The V gene is TRBV7-6, the J gene TRBJ2-1; D is uncertain. This clonotype originated in a human donor in good health (CMV status not recorded). Some clones in this sample may be carry-over from other donors' samples. The sample in question was CD8+ T cells from cultured PBMCs, obtained from culture after CMV antigen stimulation. The CDR3 DNA reads TGTGCCAGCAGCGCCCGGCTAGGGTCCTACAATGAGCAGTTCTTC. Protein sequence: CASSARLGSYNEQFF. Full variable domain (missing parts from reference TRBV7-6 and TRBJ2-1): GAGVSQSPRYKVTKRGQDVALRCDPISGHVSLYWYRQALGQGPEFLTYFNYEAQQDKSGLPNDRFSAERPEGSISTLTIQRTEQRDSAMYRCASSARLGSYNEQFFGPGTRLTVL.